Listed below are T cell receptor beta chains from one sample, sequenced in a study of regulatory T cells in long-lasting Graves disease. In TCRdb, the multiplex PCR reads were re-called with MiXCR into one record per CDR3 protein. Of some 330,000 distinct CDR3 sequences listed, roughly 25% are singletons. The sample in question was peripheral blood mononuclear cells (PBMCs), obtained when the disease was refractory, from a patient treated with antithyroid drugs. These receptors came from a woman aged 40 to 50 with Graves disease. The CDR3 runs from the conserved cysteine through the conserved F or W.

j_gene,v_gene,CDR3aa
TRBJ2-3,TRBV28,CASSLFPREPSDLADTQYF
TRBJ1-2,TRBV15,CATSRDTRDLYGYTF
TRBJ2-2,TRBV3-1,CASRRTGTTGELFF
TRBJ2-1,TRBV27,CASSFAEPYYAYNEQFF
TRBJ2-5,TRBV2,CASSDGGVSETQYF
TRBJ1-3,TRBV11-2,CASSSSRDGNTIYF
TRBJ2-4,TRBV27,CASSSDGRGRGAKNIQYF
TRBJ1-4,TRBV29-1,CSVNLNEKLFF
TRBJ2-1,TRBV19,CASSIWAETERKSYEQFF
TRBJ2-5,TRBV25-1,CASSEDRGRGETQYF
TRBJ2-7,TRBV3-1,CASSLQSYEQYF
TRBJ2-1,TRBV27,CASSLDSSGNEQFF
TRBJ2-1,TRBV11-2,CASSLRREQFF
TRBJ1-5,TRBV2,CASSLGQGATQPQHF
TRBJ2-7,TRBV7-2,CASSLRGGSMYEQYF
TRBJ2-4,TRBV29-1,CSVMGAGNIQYF
TRBJ2-5,TRBV12-3/TRBV12-4,CASSSPSGNQETQYF
TRBJ1-1,TRBV4-2,CASSQGSGEVPEAFF
TRBJ2-7,TRBV5-1,CASSWGQGVEQYF
TRBJ2-7,TRBV6-2/TRBV6-3,CASSFFMGAEQYF
TRBJ2-2,TRBV4-2,CASSQVQGQGNTGELFF
TRBJ2-5,TRBV7-2,CASSLDPLKREGHRETQYF
TRBJ1-1,TRBV20-1,CSARLTLNTEAFF
TRBJ2-7,TRBV7-9,CASSRLAGGVGEQYF
TRBJ2-2,TRBV6-5,CASSSSDRGVPGELFF
TRBJ2-5,TRBV12-3/TRBV12-4,CASSLGTSGMYQETQYF
TRBJ1-6,TRBV6-2/TRBV6-3,CASSYSSYNSPLHF
TRBJ2-3,TRBV4-1,CASSQDLETSGRTDTQYF
TRBJ1-5,TRBV3-1,CASSPTGTLQPQHF
TRBJ1-1,TRBV6-1,CASRPLSNTEAFF
TRBJ1-1,TRBV19,CASSMWTPAEETEAFF
TRBJ1-2,TRBV19,CATSGQGAYGYTF
TRBJ2-4,TRBV11-2,CASSPDRGGNIQYF
TRBJ1-3,TRBV3-1,CASSQVMGNTIYF
TRBJ1-2,TRBV7-2,CASSLGGQISMAF
TRBJ1-3,TRBV2,CASSEGDGGPGNTIYF
TRBJ2-7,TRBV7-8,CASSPTPSYEQYF
TRBJ2-1,TRBV27,CASSSPGNPYNEQFF
TRBJ1-2,TRBV28,CASSPTIHRQSYTF
TRBJ1-1,TRBV27,CASSSPSQDRVGTEAFF
TRBJ1-5,TRBV12-3/TRBV12-4,CASSTDRVGNQPQHF
TRBJ1-1,TRBV12-3/TRBV12-4,CASSLIDVMNTEAFF